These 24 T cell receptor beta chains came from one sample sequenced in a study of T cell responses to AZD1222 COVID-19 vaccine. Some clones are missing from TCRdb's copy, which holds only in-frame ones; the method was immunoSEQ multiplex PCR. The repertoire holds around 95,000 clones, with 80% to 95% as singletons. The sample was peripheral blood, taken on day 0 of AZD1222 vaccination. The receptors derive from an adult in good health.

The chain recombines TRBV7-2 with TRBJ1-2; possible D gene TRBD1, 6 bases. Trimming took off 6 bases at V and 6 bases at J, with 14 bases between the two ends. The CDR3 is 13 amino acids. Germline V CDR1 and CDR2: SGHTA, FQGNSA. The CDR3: CASRLTGLDGYTF. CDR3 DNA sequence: TGTGCCAGCAGACTTACAGGGTTGGATGGCTACACCTTC.

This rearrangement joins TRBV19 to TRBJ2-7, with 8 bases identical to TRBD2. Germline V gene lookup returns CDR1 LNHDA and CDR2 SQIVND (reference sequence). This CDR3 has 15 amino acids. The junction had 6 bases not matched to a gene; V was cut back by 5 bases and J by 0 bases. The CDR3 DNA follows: TGTGCCAGTAGTCTGATAGCGGGGAGCTCCTACGAGCAGTACTTC. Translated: CASSLIAGSSYEQYF.

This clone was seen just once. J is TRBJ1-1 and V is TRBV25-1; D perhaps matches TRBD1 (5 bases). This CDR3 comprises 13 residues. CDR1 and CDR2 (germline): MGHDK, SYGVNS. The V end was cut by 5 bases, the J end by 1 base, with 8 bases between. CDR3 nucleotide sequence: TGTGCCAGCAGTAGGGGAGGGAACACTGAAGCTTTCTTT. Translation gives CASSRGGNTEAFF.

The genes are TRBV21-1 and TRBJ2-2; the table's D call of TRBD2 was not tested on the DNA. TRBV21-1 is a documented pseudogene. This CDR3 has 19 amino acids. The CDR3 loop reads CASSGPDRGAGVGTGELFF. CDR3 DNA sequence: TGTGCCAGCAGCGGACCCGACCGGGGGGCGGGAGTGGGGACCGGGGAGCTGTTTTTT.

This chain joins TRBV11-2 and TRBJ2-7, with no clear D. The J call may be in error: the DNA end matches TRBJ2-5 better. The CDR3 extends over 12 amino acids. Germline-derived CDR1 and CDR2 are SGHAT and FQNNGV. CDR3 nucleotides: TGTGCCAGCAGCTCCCCGGGTCTGACCCAGTACTTC. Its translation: CASSSPGLTQYF.

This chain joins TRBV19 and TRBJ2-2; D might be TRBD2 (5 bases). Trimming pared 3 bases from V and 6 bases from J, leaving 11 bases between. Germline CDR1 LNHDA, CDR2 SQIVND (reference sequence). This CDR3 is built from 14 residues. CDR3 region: CASSMRLEAGELFF. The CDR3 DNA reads TGTGCCAGTAGTATGAGGCTGGAGGCCGGGGAGCTGTTTTTT.

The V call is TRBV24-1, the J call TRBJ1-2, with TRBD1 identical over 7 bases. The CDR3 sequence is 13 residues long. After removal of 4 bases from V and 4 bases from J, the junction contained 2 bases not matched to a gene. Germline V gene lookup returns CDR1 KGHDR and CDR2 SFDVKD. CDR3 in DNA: TGTGCCACCAGTGACGGGACAGCCTATGGCTACACCTTC. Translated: CATSDGTAYGYTF.

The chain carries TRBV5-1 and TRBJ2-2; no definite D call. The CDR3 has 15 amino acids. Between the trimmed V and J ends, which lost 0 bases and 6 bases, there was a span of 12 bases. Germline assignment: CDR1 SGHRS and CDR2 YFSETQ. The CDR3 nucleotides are TGCGCCAGCAGCTTGGAGGGCCAGGACGCCGGGGAGCTGTTTTTT. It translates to CASSLEGQDAGELFF.

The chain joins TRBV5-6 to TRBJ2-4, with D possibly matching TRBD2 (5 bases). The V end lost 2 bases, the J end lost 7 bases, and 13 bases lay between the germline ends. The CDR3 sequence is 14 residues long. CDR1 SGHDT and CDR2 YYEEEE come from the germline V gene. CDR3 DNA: TGTGCCAGCAGCTTTGGGCGGGTGGGGAACATTCAGTACTTC. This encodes CASSFGRVGNIQYF.

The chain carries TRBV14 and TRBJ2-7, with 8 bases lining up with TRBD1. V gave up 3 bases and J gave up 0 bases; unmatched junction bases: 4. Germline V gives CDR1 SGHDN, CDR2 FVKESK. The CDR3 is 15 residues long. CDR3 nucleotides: TGTGCCAGCAGCCAGGACAGGGCGGCCTCCTACGAGCAGTACTTC. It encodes CASSQDRAASYEQYF.

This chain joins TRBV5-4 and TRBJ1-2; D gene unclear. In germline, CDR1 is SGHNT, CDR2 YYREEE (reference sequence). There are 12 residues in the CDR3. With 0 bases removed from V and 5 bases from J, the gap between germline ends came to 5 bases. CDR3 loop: CASSLAGYGYTF. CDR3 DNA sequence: TGTGCCAGCAGCTTGGCCGGGTATGGCTACACCTTC.

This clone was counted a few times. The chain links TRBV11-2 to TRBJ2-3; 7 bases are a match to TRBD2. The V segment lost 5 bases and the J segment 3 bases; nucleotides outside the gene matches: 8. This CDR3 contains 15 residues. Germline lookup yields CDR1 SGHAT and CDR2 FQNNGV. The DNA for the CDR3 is TGTGCCAGCAGCACCACTAGCGTCGGGACAGATACGCAGTATTTT. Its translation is CASSTTSVGTDTQYF.

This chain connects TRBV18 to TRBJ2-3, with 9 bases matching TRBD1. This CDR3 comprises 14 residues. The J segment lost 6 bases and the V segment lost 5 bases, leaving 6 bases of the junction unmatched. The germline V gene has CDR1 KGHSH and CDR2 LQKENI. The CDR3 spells CASSSQDRGDTQYF. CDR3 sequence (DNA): TGTGCCAGCTCATCACAGGACAGGGGCGATACGCAGTATTTT.

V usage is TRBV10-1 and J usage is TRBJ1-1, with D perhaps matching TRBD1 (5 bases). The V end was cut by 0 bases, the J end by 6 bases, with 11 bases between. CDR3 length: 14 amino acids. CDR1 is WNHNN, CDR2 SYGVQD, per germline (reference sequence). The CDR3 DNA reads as TGCGCCAGCAGTGAGTCGTCGGGGACCCCTGAAGCTTTCTTT. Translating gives CASSESSGTPEAFF.

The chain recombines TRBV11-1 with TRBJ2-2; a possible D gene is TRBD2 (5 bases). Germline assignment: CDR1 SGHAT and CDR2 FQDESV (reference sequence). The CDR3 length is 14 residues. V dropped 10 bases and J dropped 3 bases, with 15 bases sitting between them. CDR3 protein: CATTRTPYTGELFF. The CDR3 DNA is TGTGCCACCACTAGGACTCCTTACACCGGGGAGCTGTTTTTT. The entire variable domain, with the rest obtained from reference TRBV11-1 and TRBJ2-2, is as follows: EAEVAQSPRYKITEKSQAVAFWCDPISGHATLYWYRQILGQGPELLVQFQDESVVDDSQLPKDRFSAERLKGVDSTLKIQPAELGDSAMYLCATTRTPYTGELFFGEGSRLTVL.

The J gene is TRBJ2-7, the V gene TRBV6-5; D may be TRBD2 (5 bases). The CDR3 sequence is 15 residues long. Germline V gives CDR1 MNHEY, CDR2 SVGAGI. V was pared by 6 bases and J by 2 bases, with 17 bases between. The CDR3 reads CASSRAPAATYEQYF. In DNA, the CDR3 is TGTGCCAGCAGCCGCGCCCCAGCGGCCACCTACGAGCAGTACTTC.

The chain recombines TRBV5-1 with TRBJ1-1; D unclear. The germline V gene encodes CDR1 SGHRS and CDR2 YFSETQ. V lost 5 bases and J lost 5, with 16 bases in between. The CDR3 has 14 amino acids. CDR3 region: CASRRTLAITEAFF. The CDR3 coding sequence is TGCGCCAGCAGACGAACCTTAGCCATTACTGAAGCTTTCTTT.

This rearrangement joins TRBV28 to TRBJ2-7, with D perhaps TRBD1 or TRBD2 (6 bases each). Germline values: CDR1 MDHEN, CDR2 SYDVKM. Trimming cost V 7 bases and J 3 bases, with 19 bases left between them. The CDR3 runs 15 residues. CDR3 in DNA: TGTGCCAGCACCAAAAGGGGGGTACTTCTCTACGAGCAGTACTTC. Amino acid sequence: CASTKRGVLLYEQYF. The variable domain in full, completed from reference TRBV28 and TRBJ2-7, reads DVKVTQSSRYLVKRTGEKVFLECVQDMDHENMFWYRQDPGLGLRLIYFSYDVKMKEKGDIPEGYSVSREKKERFSLILESASTNQTSMYLCASTKRGVLLYEQYFGPGTRLTVT.

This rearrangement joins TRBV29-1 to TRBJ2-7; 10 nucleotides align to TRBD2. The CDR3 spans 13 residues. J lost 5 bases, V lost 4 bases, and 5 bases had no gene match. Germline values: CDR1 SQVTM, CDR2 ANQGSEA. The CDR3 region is CSVAGLANHEQYF. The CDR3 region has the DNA TGCAGCGTTGCGGGACTAGCGAACCACGAGCAGTACTTC.

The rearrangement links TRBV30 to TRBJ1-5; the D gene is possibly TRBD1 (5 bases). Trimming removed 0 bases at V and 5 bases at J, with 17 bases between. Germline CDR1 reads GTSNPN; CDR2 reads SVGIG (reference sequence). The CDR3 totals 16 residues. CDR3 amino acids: CAWSVGAQTGDQPQHF. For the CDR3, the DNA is TGTGCCTGGAGTGTAGGGGCCCAGACGGGCGATCAGCCCCAGCATTTT.

The CDR3 coding sequence is TGTGCCAGCAGCCAAGACTACAGGGGGCTGGGCGAGCAGTACTTC. Translation: CASSQDYRGLGEQYF. This chain links TRBV3-1 (or the pseudogene TRBV3-2) with TRBJ2-7, with 9 bases that match TRBD1. Germline V gene sequence: CDR1 LGHDT, CDR2 YNNKEL (reference sequence). Trimming took 0 bases from V and 6 from J; bases not matched to a gene: 6. The CDR3 covers 15 residues.

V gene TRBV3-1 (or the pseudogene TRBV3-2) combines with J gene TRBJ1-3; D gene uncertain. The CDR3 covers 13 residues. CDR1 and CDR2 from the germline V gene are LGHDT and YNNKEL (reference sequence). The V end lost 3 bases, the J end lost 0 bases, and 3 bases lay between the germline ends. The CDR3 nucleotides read TGTGCCAGCAGCCAGGACTCTGGAAACACCATATATTTT. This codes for CASSQDSGNTIYF.

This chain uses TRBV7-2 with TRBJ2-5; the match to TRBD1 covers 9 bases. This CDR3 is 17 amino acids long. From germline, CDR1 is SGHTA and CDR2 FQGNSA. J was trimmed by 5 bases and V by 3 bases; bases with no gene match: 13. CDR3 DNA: TGTGCCAGCAGCTTTGCCGGGACAGGGTCGACCGGGGAGACCCAGTACTTC. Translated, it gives CASSFAGTGSTGETQYF.

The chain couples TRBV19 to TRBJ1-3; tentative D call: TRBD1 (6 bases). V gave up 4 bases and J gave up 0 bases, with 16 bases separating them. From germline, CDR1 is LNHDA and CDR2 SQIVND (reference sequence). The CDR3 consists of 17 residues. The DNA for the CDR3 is TGTGCCAGTAGTACCAGGACAGCCCCCCGCTCTGGAAACACCATATATTTT. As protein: CASSTRTAPRSGNTIYF.